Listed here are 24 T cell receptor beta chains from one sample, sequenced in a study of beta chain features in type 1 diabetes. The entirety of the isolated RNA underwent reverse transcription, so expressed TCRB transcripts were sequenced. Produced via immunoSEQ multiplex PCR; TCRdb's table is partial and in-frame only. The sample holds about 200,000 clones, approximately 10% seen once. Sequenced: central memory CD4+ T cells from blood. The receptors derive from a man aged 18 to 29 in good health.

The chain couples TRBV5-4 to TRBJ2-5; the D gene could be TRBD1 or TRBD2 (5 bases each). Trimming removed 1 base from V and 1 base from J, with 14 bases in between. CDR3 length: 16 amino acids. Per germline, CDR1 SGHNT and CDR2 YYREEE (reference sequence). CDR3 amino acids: CASSLTGRAGQETQYF. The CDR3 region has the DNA TGTGCCAGCAGCTTGACGGGGCGGGCCGGCCAAGAGACCCAGTACTTC.

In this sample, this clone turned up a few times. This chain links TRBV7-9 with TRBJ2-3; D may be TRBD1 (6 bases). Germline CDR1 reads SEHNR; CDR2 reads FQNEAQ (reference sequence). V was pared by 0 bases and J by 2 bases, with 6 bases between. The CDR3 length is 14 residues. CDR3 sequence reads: CASSLAGATDTQYF. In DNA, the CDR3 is TGTGCCAGCAGCTTAGCGGGGGCCACAGATACGCAGTATTTT.

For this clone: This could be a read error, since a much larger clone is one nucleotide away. The CDR3 protein is CSGATGTWGEQYF. The CDR3 DNA sequence: TGCAGCGGTGCAACAGGCACTTGGGGCGAGCAGTACTTC. The V gene is TRBV29-1, the J gene TRBJ2-7, with D tentatively TRBD1 (5 bases). The CDR3 totals 13 residues. Germline CDR1 is SQVTM and CDR2 is ANQGSEA. V shed 7 bases and J shed 6 bases, with 19 bases lying between them.

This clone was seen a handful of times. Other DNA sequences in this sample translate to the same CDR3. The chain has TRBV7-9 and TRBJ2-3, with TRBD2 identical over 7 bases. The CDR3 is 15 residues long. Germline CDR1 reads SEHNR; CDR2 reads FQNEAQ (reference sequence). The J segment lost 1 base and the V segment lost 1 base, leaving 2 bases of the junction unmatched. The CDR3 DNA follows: TGTGCCAGCAGCTTAGGAACTAGCGGCACAGATACGCAGTATTTT. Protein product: CASSLGTSGTDTQYF. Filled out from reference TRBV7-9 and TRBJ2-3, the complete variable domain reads DTGVSQNPRHKITKRGQNVTFRCDPISEHNRLYWYRQTLGQGPEFLTYFQNEAQLEKSRLLSDRFSAERPKGSFSTLEIQRTEQGDSAMYLCASSLGTSGTDTQYFGPGTRLTVL.

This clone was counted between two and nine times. CDR3 in DNA: TGCGCCAGCAGCCCCAGCGGGACTAGCCCGGGACCCGAGCAGTACTTC. Protein product: CASSPSGTSPGPEQYF. The chain combines TRBV5-1 with TRBJ2-7; 9 nucleotides align to TRBD2. Looked up from germline, CDR1 is SGHRS and CDR2 is YFSETQ. The length of the CDR3 is 16 residues. J lost 6 bases, V lost 4 bases, and 14 bases had no gene match.

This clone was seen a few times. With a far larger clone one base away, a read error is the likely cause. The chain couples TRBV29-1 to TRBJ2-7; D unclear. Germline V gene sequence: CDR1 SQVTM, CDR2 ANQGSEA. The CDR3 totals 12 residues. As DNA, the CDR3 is TGCAGCGGTGAAGGATCCTCCGACGAGCAGTACTTC. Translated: CSGEGSSDEQYF.

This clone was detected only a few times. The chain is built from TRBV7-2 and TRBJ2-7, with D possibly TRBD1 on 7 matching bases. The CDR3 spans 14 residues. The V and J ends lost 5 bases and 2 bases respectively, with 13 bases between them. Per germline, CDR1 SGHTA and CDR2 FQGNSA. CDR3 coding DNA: TGTGCCAGCAGCCTACAGGGGACTGCCTACGAGCAGTACTTC. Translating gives CASSLQGTAYEQYF.

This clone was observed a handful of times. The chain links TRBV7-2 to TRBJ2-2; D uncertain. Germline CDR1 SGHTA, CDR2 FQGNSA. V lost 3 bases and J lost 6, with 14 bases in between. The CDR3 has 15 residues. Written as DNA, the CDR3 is TGTGCCAGCAGCTTTGGGCCCTTGAGAGCCGGGGAGCTGTTTTTT. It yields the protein CASSFGPLRAGELFF.

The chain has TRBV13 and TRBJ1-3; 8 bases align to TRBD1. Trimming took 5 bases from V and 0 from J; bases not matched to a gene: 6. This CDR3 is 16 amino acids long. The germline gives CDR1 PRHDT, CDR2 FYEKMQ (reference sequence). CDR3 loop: CASSRGDRRSGNTIYF. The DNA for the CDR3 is TGTGCCAGCAGCCGAGGGGACAGGCGCTCTGGAAACACCATATATTTT.

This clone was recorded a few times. The CDR3 loop reads CASSLAYPGINEQFF. The CDR3 bases are TGTGCCAGCAGCTTAGCGTATCCGGGAATCAATGAGCAGTTCTTC. The chain combines TRBV7-9 with TRBJ2-1, with D perhaps matching TRBD2 (5 bases). This CDR3 is built from 15 residues. The V gene lost 0 bases and the J gene lost 6 bases, with 12 bases spanning the gap. Germline V gene lookup returns CDR1 SEHNR and CDR2 FQNEAQ (reference sequence).

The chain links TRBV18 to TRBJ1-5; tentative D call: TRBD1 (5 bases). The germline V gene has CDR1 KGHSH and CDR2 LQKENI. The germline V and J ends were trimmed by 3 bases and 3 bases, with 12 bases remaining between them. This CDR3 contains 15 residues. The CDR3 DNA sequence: TGTGCCAGCTCACCTCGCGGACAAGCCAATCAGCCCCAGCATTTT. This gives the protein CASSPRGQANQPQHF.

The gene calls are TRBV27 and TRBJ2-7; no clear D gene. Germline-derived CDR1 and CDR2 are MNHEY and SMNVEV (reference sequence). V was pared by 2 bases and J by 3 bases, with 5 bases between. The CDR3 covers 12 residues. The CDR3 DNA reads TGTGCCAGCAGTTTAGGATACTACGAGCAGTACTTC. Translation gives CASSLGYYEQYF.

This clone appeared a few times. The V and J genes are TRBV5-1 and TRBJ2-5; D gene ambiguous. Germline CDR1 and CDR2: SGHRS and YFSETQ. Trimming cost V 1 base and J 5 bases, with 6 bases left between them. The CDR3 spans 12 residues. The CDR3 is CASSLRRETQYF. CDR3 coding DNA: TGCGCCAGCAGCTTGAGACGGGAGACCCAGTACTTC.

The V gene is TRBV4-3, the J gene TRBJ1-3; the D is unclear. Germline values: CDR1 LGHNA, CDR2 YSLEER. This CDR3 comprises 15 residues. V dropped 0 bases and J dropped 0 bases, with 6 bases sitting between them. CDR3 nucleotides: TGCGCCAGCAGCCAAGATGTGAGCTCTGGAAACACCATATATTTT. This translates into CASSQDVSSGNTIYF.

As DNA, the CDR3 is TGTGCCAGCAGCTCAAGGGAGACAGTTCGGGGAGAGCAGTTCTTC. Its protein is CASSSRETVRGEQFF. The J gene is TRBJ2-1, the V gene TRBV11-2; D tentatively reads TRBD1 or TRBD2 (5 bases each). Germline V gene data show CDR1 as SGHAT and CDR2 as FQNNGV. The ends were cut back, 4 bases at V and 10 bases at J, with 20 bases in the middle. There are 15 residues in the CDR3.

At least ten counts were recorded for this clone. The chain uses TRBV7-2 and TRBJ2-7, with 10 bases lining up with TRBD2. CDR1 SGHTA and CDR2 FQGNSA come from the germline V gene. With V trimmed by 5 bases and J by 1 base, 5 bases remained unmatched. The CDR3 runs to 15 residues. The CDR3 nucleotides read TGTGCCAGCAGCCCGGGACTAGCGACATCCTACGAGCAGTACTTC. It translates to CASSPGLATSYEQYF.

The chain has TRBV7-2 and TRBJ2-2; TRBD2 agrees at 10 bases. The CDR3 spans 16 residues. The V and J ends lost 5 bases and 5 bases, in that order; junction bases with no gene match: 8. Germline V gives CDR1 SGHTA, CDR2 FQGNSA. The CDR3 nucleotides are TGTGCCAGCAGCCGGAGGACTAGCGGAGTTACCGGGGAGCTGTTTTTT. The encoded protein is CASSRRTSGVTGELFF.

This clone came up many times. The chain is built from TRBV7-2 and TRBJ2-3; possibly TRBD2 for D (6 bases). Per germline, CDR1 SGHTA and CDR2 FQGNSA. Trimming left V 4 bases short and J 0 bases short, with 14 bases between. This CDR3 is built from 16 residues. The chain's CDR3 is CASSYTLAASTDTQYF. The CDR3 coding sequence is TGTGCCAGCAGCTATACTTTAGCGGCGAGCACAGATACGCAGTATTTT.

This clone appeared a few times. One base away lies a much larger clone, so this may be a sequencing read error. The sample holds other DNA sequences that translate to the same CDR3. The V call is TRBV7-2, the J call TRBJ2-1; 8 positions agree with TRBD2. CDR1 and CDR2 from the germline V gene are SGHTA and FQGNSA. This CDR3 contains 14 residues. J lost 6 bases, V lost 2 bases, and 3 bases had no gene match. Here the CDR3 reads CASSLIGRANEQFF. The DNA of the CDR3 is TGTGCCAGCAGCTTAATCGGGAGGGCCAATGAGCAGTTCTTC.

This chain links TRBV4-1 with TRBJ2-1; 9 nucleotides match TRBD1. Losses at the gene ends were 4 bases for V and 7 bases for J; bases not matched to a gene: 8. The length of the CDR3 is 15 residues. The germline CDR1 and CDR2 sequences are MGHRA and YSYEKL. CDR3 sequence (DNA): TGCGCCAGCAGCCGAGCCGGGACAGGGTTTAATGAGCAGTTCTTC. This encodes CASSRAGTGFNEQFF.

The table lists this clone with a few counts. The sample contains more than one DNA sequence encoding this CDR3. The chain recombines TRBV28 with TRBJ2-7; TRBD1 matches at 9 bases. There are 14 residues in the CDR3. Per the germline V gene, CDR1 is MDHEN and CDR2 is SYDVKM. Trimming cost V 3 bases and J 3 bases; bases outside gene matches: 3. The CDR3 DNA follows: TGTGCCAGCAGTTTGGGACAGGGAATCTACGAGCAGTACTTC. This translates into CASSLGQGIYEQYF.

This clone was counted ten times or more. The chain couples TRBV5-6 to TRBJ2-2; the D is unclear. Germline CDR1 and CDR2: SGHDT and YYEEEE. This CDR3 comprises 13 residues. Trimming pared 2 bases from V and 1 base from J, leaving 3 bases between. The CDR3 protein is CASSFQNTGELFF. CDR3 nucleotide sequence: TGTGCCAGCAGCTTTCAGAACACCGGGGAGCTGTTTTTT.

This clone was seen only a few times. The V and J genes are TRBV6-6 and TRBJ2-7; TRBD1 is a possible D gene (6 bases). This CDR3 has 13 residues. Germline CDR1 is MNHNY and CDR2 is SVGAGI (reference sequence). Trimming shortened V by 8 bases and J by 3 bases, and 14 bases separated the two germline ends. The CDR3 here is CASARDNGYEQYF. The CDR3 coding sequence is TGTGCCAGCGCGAGGGACAATGGCTACGAGCAGTACTTC.

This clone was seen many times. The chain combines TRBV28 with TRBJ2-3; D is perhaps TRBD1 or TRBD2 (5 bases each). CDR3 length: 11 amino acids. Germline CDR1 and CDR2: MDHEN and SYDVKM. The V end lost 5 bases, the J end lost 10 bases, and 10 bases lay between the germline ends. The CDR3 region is CASSPGTAQYF. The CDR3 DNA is TGTGCCAGCAGTCCCGGGACCGCGCAGTATTTT.